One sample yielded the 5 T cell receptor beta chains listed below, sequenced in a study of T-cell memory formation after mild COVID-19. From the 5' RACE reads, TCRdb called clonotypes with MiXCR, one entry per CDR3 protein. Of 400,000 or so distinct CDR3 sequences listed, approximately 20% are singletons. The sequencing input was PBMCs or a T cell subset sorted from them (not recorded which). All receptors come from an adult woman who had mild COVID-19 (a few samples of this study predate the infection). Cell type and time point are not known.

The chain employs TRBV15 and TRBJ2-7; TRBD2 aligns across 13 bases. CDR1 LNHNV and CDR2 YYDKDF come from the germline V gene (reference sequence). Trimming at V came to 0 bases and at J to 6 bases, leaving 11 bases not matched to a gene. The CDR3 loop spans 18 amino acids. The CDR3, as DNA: TGTGCCACCAGCAGAGATAAACTAGCGGGAGGGCCGGAAATCGAGCAGTACTTC. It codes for CATSRDKLAGGPEIEQYF.

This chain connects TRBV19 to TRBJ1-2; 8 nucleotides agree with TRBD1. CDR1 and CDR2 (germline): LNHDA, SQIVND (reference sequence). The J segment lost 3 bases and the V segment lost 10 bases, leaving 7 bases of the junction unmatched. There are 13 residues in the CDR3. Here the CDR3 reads CATLQGADYGYTF. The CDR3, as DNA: TGTGCCACTCTCCAGGGGGCTGACTATGGCTACACCTTC. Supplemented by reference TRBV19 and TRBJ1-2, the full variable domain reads DGGITQSPKYLFRKEGQNVTLSCEQNLNHDAMYWYRQDPGQGLRLIYYSQIVNDFQKGDIAEGYSVSREKKESFPLTVTSAQKNPTAFYLCATLQGADYGYTFGSGTRLTVV.

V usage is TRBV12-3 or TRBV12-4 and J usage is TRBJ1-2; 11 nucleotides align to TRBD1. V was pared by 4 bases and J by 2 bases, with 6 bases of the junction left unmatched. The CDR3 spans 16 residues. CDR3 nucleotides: TGTGCCAGCAGTTCGACCGGACAGGGGGCGAACTATGGCTACACCTTC. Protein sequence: CASSSTGQGANYGYTF.

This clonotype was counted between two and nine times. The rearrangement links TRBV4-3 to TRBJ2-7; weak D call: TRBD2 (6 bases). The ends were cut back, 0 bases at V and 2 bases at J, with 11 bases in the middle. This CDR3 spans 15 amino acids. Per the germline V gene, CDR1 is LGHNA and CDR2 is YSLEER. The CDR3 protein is CASSQEEGGTYEQYF. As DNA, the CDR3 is TGCGCCAGCAGCCAAGAGGAGGGCGGAACCTACGAGCAGTACTTC.

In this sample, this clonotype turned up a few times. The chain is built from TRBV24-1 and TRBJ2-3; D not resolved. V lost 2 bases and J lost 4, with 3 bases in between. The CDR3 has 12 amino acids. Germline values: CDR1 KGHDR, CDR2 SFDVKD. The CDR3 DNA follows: TGTGCCACCAGTGATTCATCAGATACGCAGTATTTT. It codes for CATSDSSDTQYF.